A single sample is the source of the 23 T cell receptor beta chains below, sequenced in a study of cytomegalovirus exposure and HLA in healthy donors. PCR used 60 Vbeta primers and 13 Jbeta primers. Some clones are missing from TCRdb's copy, which holds only in-frame ones; the method was immunoSEQ multiplex PCR. The table shows 150,000 to 200,000 clones, with around 85% occurring only once. What was sequenced was PBMCs. The receptors originated from a man between 35 and 55 years old in good health and CMV-seronegative.

This clone was observed once. The gene calls are TRBV7-9 and TRBJ1-6, with a tentative D call TRBD1 (5 bases). Trimming shortened V by 11 bases and J by 0 bases, and 14 bases separated the two germline ends. This CDR3 has 15 residues. CDR1 is SEHNR and CDR2 is FQNEAQ in the germline V gene (reference sequence). CDR3 nucleotides: TGTGCCGCTGGACATCTGAGCTCCTATAATTCACCCCTCCACTTT. It specifies CAAGHLSSYNSPLHF.

The chain carries TRBV11-2 and TRBJ1-3, with D tentatively TRBD1 (5 bases). Deletions cut 6 bases from V and 4 bases from J, with 7 bases between. The germline V gene encodes CDR1 SGHAT and CDR2 FQNNGV. The CDR3 is 12 residues long. As DNA, the CDR3 is TGTGCCAGCAGACGACAGGGAAACACCATATATTTT. Its protein is CASRRQGNTIYF.

This chain connects TRBV6-5 to TRBJ2-3, with 8 bases lining up with TRBD2. The CDR3 length is 15 residues. J lost 2 bases, V lost 6 bases, and 7 bases had no gene match. Germline V gene sequence: CDR1 MNHEY, CDR2 SVGAGI. Here the CDR3 DNA reads TGTGCCAGCAGGCCTCGAGCGGGGGTCACAGATACGCAGTATTTT. This sequence encodes CASRPRAGVTDTQYF.

The chain couples TRBV6-1 to TRBJ2-3; D may be TRBD2 (5 bases). The CDR3 contains 14 residues. Per germline, CDR1 MNHNS and CDR2 SASEGT. Trimming removed 2 bases at V and 7 bases at J, with 13 bases between. The chain's CDR3 is CASSERVRAYTQYF. CDR3 coding DNA: TGTGCCAGCAGTGAAAGGGTGAGGGCTTATACGCAGTATTTT.

The chain links TRBV28 to TRBJ2-5; no clear D gene. The closer fit of TRBJ2-7 to the DNA end suggests the J call may be wrong. The CDR3 spans 12 residues. The germline V gene encodes CDR1 MDHEN and CDR2 SYDVKM. CDR3 sequence reads: CASSLLWYEQYF. The DNA for the CDR3 is TGTGCCAGCAGTTTACTCTGGTACGAGCAGTACTTC.

The chain is built from TRBV10-3 and TRBJ1-3; D is undetermined. The CDR3 runs to 14 residues. Germline assignment: CDR1 ENHRY and CDR2 SYGVKD. V lost 4 bases, J lost 0 bases, and 7 bases lay in between. The CDR3 DNA sequence: TGTGCCATCAGTGTAAGAGTCTCTGGAAACACCATATATTTT. Translating gives CAISVRVSGNTIYF.

This clone was counted a few times. V is TRBV27 and J is TRBJ1-6, with TRBD1 as a possible D gene (5 bases). Germline V gene data show CDR1 as MNHEY and CDR2 as SMNVEV (reference sequence). The V end lost 8 bases, the J end lost 1 base, and 21 bases lay between the germline ends. The length of the CDR3 is 18 residues. The CDR3 DNA sequence: TGTGCCAGCGCCGTCTTACTTGGGGGGAGGTCCTATAATTCACCCCTCCACTTT. Translated, it gives CASAVLLGGRSYNSPLHF.

The chain carries TRBV30 and TRBJ1-2, with D unresolved. Germline-derived CDR1 and CDR2 are GTSNPN and SVGIG (reference sequence). V dropped 2 bases and J dropped 8 bases, with 9 bases sitting between them. The CDR3 covers 11 residues. The CDR3 nucleotides read TGTGCCTGGAGTCACCCGGGGGGCTACACCTTC. It yields the protein CAWSHPGGYTF.

This CDR3 is CASSGETQYF. CDR3 in DNA: TGTGCCAGTAGCGGAGAGACCCAGTACTTC. The chain links TRBV19 to TRBJ2-5; no firm D call. The CDR3 totals 10 residues. Trimming pared 6 bases from V and 4 bases from J, leaving 3 bases between. Germline CDR1 and CDR2: LNHDA and SQIVND (reference sequence).

This rearrangement joins TRBV5-1 to TRBJ1-2, with a tentative D call TRBD1 (6 bases). The CDR3 length is 13 residues. The V and J ends lost 0 bases and 3 bases respectively, with 6 bases between them. Germline lookup yields CDR1 SGHRS and CDR2 YFSETQ. The CDR3 sequence: CASSLGQDYGYTF. CDR3 DNA: TGCGCCAGCAGCTTGGGACAGGACTATGGCTACACCTTC. Drawing the rest from reference TRBV5-1 and TRBJ1-2, the complete variable domain is KAGVTQTPRYLIKTRGQQVTLSCSPISGHRSVSWYQQTPGQGLQFLFEYFSETQRNKGNFPGRFSGRQFSNSRSEMNVSTLELGDSALYLCASSLGQDYGYTFGSGTRLTVV.

The rearrangement joins TRBV2 to TRBJ2-5; D unresolved. The germline CDR1 and CDR2 sequences are SNHLY and FYNNEI. This CDR3 spans 13 amino acids. Trimming pared 11 bases from V and 2 bases from J, leaving 15 bases between. CDR3 loop: CASSPYLQETQYF. CDR3 bases: TGTGCCTCCTCCCCATACTTACAAGAGACCCAGTACTTC.

The gene calls are TRBV9 and TRBJ1-4; D call uncertain. Between the trimmed V and J ends, which lost 0 bases and 6 bases, there was a span of 12 bases. Germline values: CDR1 SGDLS, CDR2 YYNGEE. The CDR3 totals 15 residues. This CDR3 reads CASSVGGGQHEKLFF. CDR3 nucleotides: TGTGCCAGCAGCGTAGGGGGAGGGCAGCATGAAAAACTGTTTTTT.

The chain is built from TRBV9 and TRBJ2-7, with D maybe TRBD1 (6 bases). In germline, CDR1 is SGDLS, CDR2 YYNGEE. This CDR3 spans 14 amino acids. The V gene lost 1 base and the J gene lost 6 bases, with 14 bases spanning the gap. CDR3 sequence: CASSVNPGVREQYF. CDR3 bases: TGTGCCAGCAGCGTAAATCCAGGGGTCCGCGAGCAGTACTTC.

The rearrangement joins TRBV29-1 to TRBJ2-7, with a tentative D call TRBD2 (5 bases). Trimming removed 3 bases at V and 0 bases at J, with 15 bases between. Germline values: CDR1 SQVTM, CDR2 ANQGSEA. There are 15 residues in the CDR3. CDR3 DNA sequence: TGCAGCGTTGAGGGTCGCGGGCGGACCTCCTACGAGCAGTACTTC. It translates to CSVEGRGRTSYEQYF.

To note about this clone: A read error may produce the germline difference seen at one junction end. The V call is TRBV29-1, the J call TRBJ2-3; D remains ambiguous. CDR3 length: 14 amino acids. The germline CDR1 and CDR2 sequences are SQVTM and ANQGSEA. CDR3 in DNA: TGCAGCGTTGATCTTAAAACAGCCACAGATACGCGGTATTTT. It is translated as CSVDLKTATDTRYF.

The rearrangement uses TRBV9 and TRBJ2-3, with 8 bases matching TRBD2. Germline V CDR1 and CDR2: SGDLS, YYNGEE. The V segment lost 3 bases and the J segment 6 bases; nucleotides outside the gene matches: 18. The CDR3 totals 18 residues. The CDR3 is CASSGRVSGVLVKDTQYF. In DNA, the CDR3 is TGTGCCAGCAGCGGAAGGGTTAGCGGGGTTCTGGTTAAGGATACGCAGTATTTT.

The chain combines TRBV7-9 with TRBJ2-1; no reliable D call. Germline CDR1 is SEHNR and CDR2 is FQNEAQ (reference sequence). Trimming removed 3 bases from V and 6 bases from J, with 6 bases in between. This CDR3 region has 12 residues. CDR3 residues: CASSLRRNEQFF. CDR3 in DNA: TGTGCCAGCAGCTTGAGGCGCAATGAGCAGTTCTTC.

The chain employs TRBV9 and TRBJ2-1, with D possibly being TRBD1 (7 bases). V was pared by 0 bases and J by 0 bases, with 10 bases between. The CDR3 has 16 amino acids. Per the germline V gene, CDR1 is SGDLS and CDR2 is YYNGEE. The CDR3 sequence is CASSVGQGGSYNEQFF. Written as DNA, the CDR3 is TGTGCCAGCAGCGTAGGGCAGGGGGGCTCCTACAATGAGCAGTTCTTC.

The table lists this clone with a few counts. The rearrangement joins TRBV7-9 to TRBJ1-4; possibly TRBD1 for D (6 bases). The CDR3 totals 15 residues. Trimming removed 3 bases from V and 8 bases from J, with 16 bases in between. Germline V gene lookup returns CDR1 SEHNR and CDR2 FQNEAQ (reference sequence). The CDR3: CASSLSQGDGEKLFF. The CDR3 nucleotides are TGTGCCAGCAGCTTGTCACAGGGTGATGGGGAAAAACTGTTTTTT.

The chain combines TRBV10-2 with TRBJ2-2; 10 bases fit TRBD1. The CDR3 has 13 residues. The V gene's germline CDR1 is WSHSY and CDR2 SAAADI. V lost 7 bases, J lost 6 bases, and 2 bases stayed unmatched. The CDR3: CASKGQGSGELFF. The CDR3 nucleotides read TGCGCCAGCAAGGGACAGGGGTCCGGGGAGCTGTTTTTT.

The chain joins TRBV9 to TRBJ2-3; TRBD2 agrees at 12 bases. Germline CDR1 is SGDLS and CDR2 is YYNGEE. The ends lost 4 bases at V and 3 bases at J; junction bases unmatched: 12. CDR3 length: 18 residues. The CDR3 sequence is CASSKASGGAFRTDTQYF. The CDR3 DNA reads TGTGCCAGCAGCAAAGCTAGCGGGGGGGCCTTTCGAACAGATACGCAGTATTTT.

The J gene is TRBJ1-1, the V gene TRBV6-5, with D perhaps matching TRBD1 (5 bases). Germline lookup yields CDR1 MNHEY and CDR2 SVGAGI. The CDR3 covers 13 residues. V was clipped by 8 bases and J by 1 base, with 11 bases between them. Here the CDR3 DNA reads TGTGCCAGCTTCATAGGGGAGAACACTGAAGCTTTCTTT. Translation gives CASFIGENTEAFF.

This chain links TRBV5-1 with TRBJ2-3; 10 nucleotides match TRBD2. Germline V gene lookup returns CDR1 SGHRS and CDR2 YFSETQ. V lost 2 bases, J lost 0 bases, and 12 bases stayed unmatched. The CDR3 contains 19 residues. This chain's CDR3 is CASSFRGLGLAASTDTQYF. The CDR3 DNA reads TGCGCCAGCAGCTTCAGGGGGCTCGGACTAGCGGCTAGCACAGATACGCAGTATTTT.